The text below deals with one T cell receptor (beta chain). The data stem from a study of CD8 T cells in Susac syndrome. Trimming pared 2 bases from V and 0 bases from J, leaving 12 bases between. The CDR3 totals 16 residues. In germline, CDR1 is KGHDR, CDR2 SFDVKD. The RNA, roughly 0.45 to 1 ug, was put through reverse transcription using random hexamers. TCRdb re-analysed the immunoSEQ multiplex PCR reads in MiXCR, keeping a single row per CDR3 protein. The profile shows about 130,000 distinct CDR3 sequences, 95% of them singletons. The chain uses TRBV24-1 and TRBJ1-2, with D possibly being TRBD1 (5 bases). The sequence was collected from a human donor with Susac syndrome. Sequencing was performed on CD8+ T cells from PBMCs. The CDR3 region has the DNA TGTGCCACCAGTGATTCCCGGACACCCTCTAACTATGGCTACACCTTC. This codes for CATSDSRTPSNYGYTF.